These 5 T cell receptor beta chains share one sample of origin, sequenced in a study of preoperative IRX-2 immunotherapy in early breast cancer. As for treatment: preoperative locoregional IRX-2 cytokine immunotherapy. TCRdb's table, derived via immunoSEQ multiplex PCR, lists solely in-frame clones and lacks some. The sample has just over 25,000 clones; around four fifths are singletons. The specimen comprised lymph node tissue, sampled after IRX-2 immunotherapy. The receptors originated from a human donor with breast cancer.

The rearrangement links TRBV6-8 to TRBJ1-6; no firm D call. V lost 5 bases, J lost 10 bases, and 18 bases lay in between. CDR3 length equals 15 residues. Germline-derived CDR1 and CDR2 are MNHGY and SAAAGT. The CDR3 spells CASSDPGRPGSPLHF. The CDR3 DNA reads TGTGCCAGCAGTGATCCTGGGCGGCCTGGATCACCCCTCCACTTT.

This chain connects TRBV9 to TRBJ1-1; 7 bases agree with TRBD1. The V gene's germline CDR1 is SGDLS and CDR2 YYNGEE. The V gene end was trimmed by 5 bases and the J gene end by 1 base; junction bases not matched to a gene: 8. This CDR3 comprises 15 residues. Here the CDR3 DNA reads TGTGCCAGCAGTCTGTCCGGGACAGAGAACACTGAAGCTTTCTTT. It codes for CASSLSGTENTEAFF.

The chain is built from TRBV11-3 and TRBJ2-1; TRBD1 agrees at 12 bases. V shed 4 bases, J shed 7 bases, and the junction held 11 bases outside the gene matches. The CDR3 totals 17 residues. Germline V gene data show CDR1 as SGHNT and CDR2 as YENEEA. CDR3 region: CASSSKPGQGALNEQFF. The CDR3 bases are TGTGCCAGCAGCTCAAAACCGGGACAGGGGGCATTGAATGAGCAGTTCTTC.

CDR3 protein: CASSAKGGRTNEKLFF. CDR3 in DNA: TGTGCCAGCAGCGCCAAGGGGGGACGGACTAATGAAAAACTGTTTTTT. The chain couples TRBV19 to TRBJ1-4, with D maybe TRBD1 (6 bases). Between the trimmed V and J ends, which lost 9 bases and 2 bases, there was a span of 19 bases. The CDR3 has 16 residues. The germline V gene has CDR1 LNHDA and CDR2 SQIVND (reference sequence).

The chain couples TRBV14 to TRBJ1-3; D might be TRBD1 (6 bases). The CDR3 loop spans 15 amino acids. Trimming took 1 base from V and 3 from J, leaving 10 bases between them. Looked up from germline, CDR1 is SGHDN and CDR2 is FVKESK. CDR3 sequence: CASSQVGGSGNTIYF. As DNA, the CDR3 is TGTGCCAGCAGCCAAGTAGGGGGAAGTGGAAACACCATATATTTT. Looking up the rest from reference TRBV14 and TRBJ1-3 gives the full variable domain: EAGVTQFPSHSVIEKGQTVTLRCDPISGHDNLYWYRRVMGKEIKFLLHFVKESKQDESGMPNNRFLAERTGGTYSTLKVQPAELEDSGVYFCASSQVGGSGNTIYFGEGSWLTVV.